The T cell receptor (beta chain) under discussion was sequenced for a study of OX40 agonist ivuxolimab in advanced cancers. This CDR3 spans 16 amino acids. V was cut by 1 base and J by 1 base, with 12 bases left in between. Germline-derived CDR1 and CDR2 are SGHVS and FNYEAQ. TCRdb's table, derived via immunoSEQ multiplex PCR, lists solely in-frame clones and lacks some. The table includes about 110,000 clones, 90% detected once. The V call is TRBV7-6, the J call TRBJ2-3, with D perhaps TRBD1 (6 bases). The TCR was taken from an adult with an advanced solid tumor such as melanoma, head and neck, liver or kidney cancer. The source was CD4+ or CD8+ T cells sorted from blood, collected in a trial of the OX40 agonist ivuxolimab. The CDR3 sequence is CASSLGQDRRTDTQYF. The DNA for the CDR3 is TGTGCCAGCAGCTTAGGGCAGGACAGACGCACAGATACGCAGTATTTT.